These 25 T cell receptor beta chains were all obtained from the same sample, sequenced in a study of shared clonotypes between healthy human individuals. Clones were read by immunoSEQ multiplex PCR, and TCRdb kept only the in-frame ones, dropping some. The sample lists approximately 2.5 million clones, approximately 94% seen once, with under 0.15% in the top ten. Sequenced input: naive CD4+ T cells sorted from blood. Stated subset: CD45RA+ positively selected. These receptors all stem from a man in his late teens or twenties in good health.

V gene TRBV7-9 combines with J gene TRBJ2-7, with D perhaps TRBD2 (6 bases). Germline CDR1 and CDR2: SEHNR and FQNEAQ (reference sequence). The CDR3 length is 15 residues. The ends were cut back, 2 bases at V and 4 bases at J, with 15 bases in the middle. CDR3 in DNA: TGTGCCAGCAGCTTAAGCCGGGACTTGGAATACGAGCAGTACTTC. This sequence encodes CASSLSRDLEYEQYF. The full variable domain, with the rest looked up from reference TRBV7-9 and TRBJ2-7, is DTGVSQNPRHKITKRGQNVTFRCDPISEHNRLYWYRQTLGQGPEFLTYFQNEAQLEKSRLLSDRFSAERPKGSFSTLEIQRTEQGDSAMYLCASSLSRDLEYEQYFGPGTRLTVT.

A note on this clone: The identical CDR3 is also encoded by other nucleotide sequences in the sample. The CDR3: CSVEEGPETQYF. Written as DNA, the CDR3 is TGCAGCGTTGAAGAGGGACCTGAGACCCAGTACTTC. This sequence joins TRBV29-1 and TRBJ2-5, with D possibly being TRBD1 or TRBD2 (5 bases each). Per the germline V gene, CDR1 is SQVTM and CDR2 is ANQGSEA. This CDR3 spans 12 amino acids. V lost 0 bases and J 5 bases, leaving 7 bases between the germline ends.

Remarks on this clone: Other DNA sequences of this sample code for an identical CDR3. V is TRBV9 and J is TRBJ2-3; D gene uncertain. Trimming pared 0 bases from V and 0 bases from J, leaving 5 bases between. The CDR3 has 14 amino acids. The V gene's germline CDR1 is SGDLS and CDR2 YYNGEE. The CDR3 region is CASSVDSSTDTQYF. The CDR3 DNA sequence: TGTGCCAGCAGCGTAGACAGTAGCACAGATACGCAGTATTTT.

A remark on this clone: This CDR3 is also generated by other DNA sequences in the sample. This chain joins TRBV28 and TRBJ2-7; TRBD2 matches 7 bases. V trimming: 3 bases; J trimming: 4 bases; junction bases outside the gene matches: 0. This CDR3 region has 12 residues. Germline V CDR1 and CDR2: MDHEN, SYDVKM. This CDR3 is CASSLGGYEQYF. The CDR3 nucleotides read TGTGCCAGCAGTTTGGGGGGGTACGAGCAGTACTTC.

V is TRBV18 and J is TRBJ1-1; perhaps TRBD1 as D (5 bases). In germline, CDR1 is KGHSH, CDR2 LQKENI. Deletions cut 2 bases from V and 4 bases from J, with 14 bases between. The CDR3 runs 15 residues. CDR3: CASSPEGRGSTEAFF. The DNA of the CDR3 is TGTGCCAGCTCACCAGAGGGCCGGGGCTCCACTGAAGCTTTCTTT.

The V call is TRBV30, the J call TRBJ1-4; D is unresolved. In germline, CDR1 is GTSNPN, CDR2 SVGIG (reference sequence). The CDR3 has 14 amino acids. The V gene lost 4 bases and the J gene lost 2 bases, with 11 bases spanning the gap. CDR3 DNA: TGTGCCTGGAACGGAGGGTCGACTAATGAAAAACTGTTTTTT. Its protein product is CAWNGGSTNEKLFF.

For this clone: Its ends do not fully match the called genes, so a read error is possible. The V gene is TRBV7-7, the J gene TRBJ1-4; a weak D match, TRBD1 (5 bases). The CDR3 is 15 residues long. Germline assignment: CDR1 SSHAT and CDR2 FNYEAQ (reference sequence). The CDR3 here is CASSPGGGTNEKLFF. CDR3 nucleotide sequence: TGTGCTAGCAGCCCCGGGGGGGGGACTAATGAAAAACTGTTTTTT.

This rearrangement joins TRBV19 to TRBJ1-2, with TRBD1 matching 9 bases. CDR1 and CDR2 from the germline V gene are LNHDA and SQIVND (reference sequence). The CDR3 has 14 amino acids. Trimming removed 6 bases from V and 8 bases from J; junction bases left unmatched: 10. The CDR3 DNA sequence: TGTGCCAGTAGAGGGGCGCGGGACAGGGACGGCTACACCTTC. Protein product: CASRGARDRDGYTF. The full variable domain, its missing parts supplied by reference TRBV19 and TRBJ1-2, is DGGITQSPKYLFRKEGQNVTLSCEQNLNHDAMYWYRQDPGQGLRLIYYSQIVNDFQKGDIAEGYSVSREKKESFPLTVTSAQKNPTAFYLCASRGARDRDGYTFGSGTRLTVV.

Remarks on this clone: Other DNA sequences of this sample code for an identical CDR3. This chain joins TRBV27 and TRBJ1-4; the match to TRBD1 covers 8 bases. Germline lookup yields CDR1 MNHEY and CDR2 SMNVEV (reference sequence). The CDR3 runs 14 residues. The V and J ends lost 6 bases and 8 bases, in that order; junction bases with no gene match: 8. This CDR3 is CASSLRQGREKLFF. DNA for the CDR3: TGTGCCAGCAGCCTTAGACAGGGGAGGGAAAAACTGTTTTTT. The entire variable domain, with the rest obtained from reference TRBV27 and TRBJ1-4, is as follows: EAQVTQNPRYLITVTGKKLTVTCSQNMNHEYMSWYRQDPGLGLRQIYYSMNVEVTDKGDVPEGYKVSRKEKRNFPLILESPSPNQTSLYFCASSLRQGREKLFFGSGTQLSVL.

The rearrangement uses TRBV6-5 and TRBJ2-7; D not resolved. The CDR3 consists of 12 residues. Trimming removed 5 bases from V and 4 bases from J, with 9 bases in between. Germline CDR1 and CDR2: MNHEY and SVGAGI. The DNA for the CDR3 is TGTGCCAGCAGTCTGTTGGGATACGAGCAGTACTTC. Its protein product is CASSLLGYEQYF.

The CDR3 protein is CASSGGAAGTGELFF. As DNA, the CDR3 is TGTGCCAGCAGTGGAGGCGCAGCGGGCACCGGGGAGCTGTTTTTT. V usage is TRBV28 and J usage is TRBJ2-2, with D possibly TRBD2 on 6 matching bases. The CDR3 has 15 amino acids. Looked up from germline, CDR1 is MDHEN and CDR2 is SYDVKM. V lost 5 bases and J 4 bases, leaving 14 bases between the germline ends.

The gene calls are TRBV9 and TRBJ2-3, with 9 bases aligning to TRBD2. CDR3 length: 17 amino acids. V trimming: 4 bases; J trimming: 4 bases; junction bases outside the gene matches: 13. CDR1 is SGDLS and CDR2 is YYNGEE in the germline V gene. The CDR3 sequence is CASSPRLAGGLPDTQYF. CDR3 coding DNA: TGTGCCAGCAGCCCACGACTTGCGGGAGGGCTCCCAGATACGCAGTATTTT.

The chain joins TRBV10-1 to TRBJ2-3; D is uncertain. V lost 7 bases to trimming and J lost 8 bases, with 10 bases between them. CDR3 length equals 11 residues. The germline CDR1 and CDR2 sequences are WNHNN and SYGVQD (reference sequence). CDR3 nucleotide sequence: TGCGCCAGCACTAGGAATGGTACGCAGTATTTT. Translation gives CASTRNGTQYF.

Here the CDR3 reads CASSPRQGASYGYTF. The DNA of the CDR3 is TGTGCCAGCAGCCCCCGACAGGGGGCGTCATATGGCTACACCTTC. V usage is TRBV7-9 and J usage is TRBJ1-2; 10 bases are shared with TRBD1. The trim removed 5 bases at V and 5 bases at J, leaving 8 bases unmatched. CDR1 is SEHNR, CDR2 FQNEAQ, per germline (reference sequence). This CDR3 is built from 15 residues.

This chain connects TRBV4-2 to TRBJ2-1, with 9 positions matching TRBD2. Germline loops: CDR1 LGHNA, CDR2 YNFKEQ. V shed 7 bases and J 3 bases; nucleotides not matched to a gene: 7. There are 15 residues in the CDR3. For the CDR3, the DNA is TGTGCCAGCAATCGATTAGCGGGGGACTACAATGAGCAGTTCTTC. Protein sequence: CASNRLAGDYNEQFF.

V gene TRBV5-6 combines with J gene TRBJ1-1; possible D gene TRBD1, 6 bases. V was cut by 2 bases and J by 1 base, with 9 bases left in between. CDR1 SGHDT and CDR2 YYEEEE come from the germline V gene. CDR3 length: 14 amino acids. CDR3 region: CASSFLGGNTEAFF. The CDR3 nucleotides are TGTGCCAGCAGCTTCCTAGGGGGGAACACTGAAGCTTTCTTT.

This chain joins TRBV23-1 and TRBJ2-3; tentatively, D is TRBD2 (6 bases). TRBV23-1 belongs to the ORF category, with a function that is uncertain. V was trimmed by 6 bases and J by 3 bases, leaving 13 bases between them. This CDR3 region has 14 residues. The CDR3 is CASRGKGGTDTQYF. CDR3 in DNA: TGCGCCAGCAGGGGGAAAGGAGGGACAGATACGCAGTATTTT.

This sequence joins TRBV6-5 and TRBJ2-7; possible D gene TRBD1, 6 bases. The CDR3 is 15 residues long. Germline V gives CDR1 MNHEY, CDR2 SVGAGI. V was shortened by 2 bases and J by 6 bases, with 17 bases between the two germline ends. CDR3 sequence reads: CASSYGGRAGSEQYF. The DNA of the CDR3 is TGTGCCAGCAGTTACGGGGGCAGGGCCGGCTCCGAGCAGTACTTC.

V usage is TRBV10-3 and J usage is TRBJ2-1; 13 positions agree with TRBD2. The germline CDR1 and CDR2 sequences are ENHRY and SYGVKD. This CDR3 has 15 residues. With 4 bases clipped from V and 14 bases from J, the junction kept 11 bases outside the gene matches. The CDR3 DNA reads as TGTGCCATCAGTGGTGACTGGACTAGCGGGAGTTGGGAGTTCTTC. Protein sequence: CAISGDWTSGSWEFF.

This chain links TRBV5-1 with TRBJ2-1; the match to TRBD2 covers 12 bases. The CDR3 consists of 18 residues. Germline V gives CDR1 SGHRS, CDR2 YFSETQ. J gave up 1 base and V 3 bases, and 8 bases lay outside the gene matches. CDR3 sequence reads: CASSSHPSGGGSYNEQFF. The CDR3 DNA reads TGCGCCAGCAGCTCCCACCCTAGCGGGGGGGGATCCTACAATGAGCAGTTCTTC.

Regarding this clone: The same CDR3 also results from other DNA sequences found in this sample. This chain joins TRBV6-5 and TRBJ2-7; TRBD1 aligns across 11 bases. V shed 6 bases and J 2 bases; nucleotides not matched to a gene: 6. This CDR3 has 15 amino acids. Germline lookup yields CDR1 MNHEY and CDR2 SVGAGI. The CDR3 region has the DNA TGTGCCAGCAGACCCGGGACAGGGGGAGCCTACGAGCAGTACTTC. It translates to CASRPGTGGAYEQYF.

This clone is a singleton in its sample. The chain has TRBV7-9 and TRBJ1-2, with 7 bases matching TRBD1. J gave up 6 bases and V 5 bases, and 3 bases lay outside the gene matches. This CDR3 spans 12 amino acids. CDR1 and CDR2 (germline): SEHNR, FQNEAQ (reference sequence). CDR3: CASSQTGNGYTF. The CDR3 DNA is TGTGCCAGCAGCCAGACAGGGAATGGCTACACCTTC.

The gene calls are TRBV5-1 and TRBJ2-4, with D possibly matching TRBD2 (5 bases). The CDR3 runs to 19 residues. Germline V gene data show CDR1 as SGHRS and CDR2 as YFSETQ. Trimming left V 0 bases short and J 1 base short, with 20 bases between. CDR3 coding DNA: TGCGCCAGCAGCTTGGGACCCTACCGAGCGTGGGAGGCCAAAAACATTCAGTACTTC. This sequence encodes CASSLGPYRAWEAKNIQYF.

The chain has TRBV7-9 and TRBJ2-7, with 8 bases lining up with TRBD2. From germline, CDR1 is SEHNR and CDR2 FQNEAQ (reference sequence). The CDR3 has 17 residues. The junction had 16 bases not matched to a gene; V was cut back by 4 bases and J by 5 bases. CDR3 sequence (DNA): TGTGCCAGCAGCTATGGGGCGTTGGAGCGGGAGATCCACGAGCAGTACTTC. Encoded protein: CASSYGALEREIHEQYF.

The chain uses TRBV7-2 and TRBJ1-2, with a possible D match to TRBD1 (5 bases). In germline, CDR1 is SGHTA, CDR2 FQGNSA. V was cut by 3 bases and J by 6 bases, with 23 bases left in between. CDR3 length equals 17 residues. The CDR3 DNA reads TGTGCCAGCAGCTTCAGGACGCTCTGGGGGGTTCCGAATGGCTACACCTTC. The encoded protein is CASSFRTLWGVPNGYTF.